What follows is one T cell receptor beta chain and its context. What it recognizes is unknown. These data originate in a study of T cells after yellow fever vaccination. 5'RACE template switching generated TCR cDNA, adding a universal primer site and UMIs. TCRdb analysed the 5' RACE reads with MiXCR anew, one entry per CDR3 protein. The data show 450,000 to 550,000 distinct CDR3 sequences, about a fifth seen once. Findings and limits, study-wide: FACS-sorted repertoires might harbor abundant contaminating clonotypes from the bulk population. Booster samples showed a return of most primary-vaccination clones (around 96% CD4, over 70% CD8). Overlap between CD4 and CD8 compartments was detected for a small share of clonotypes.

Germline V gene sequence: CDR1 LGHNA, CDR2 YNFKEQ. This CDR3 contains 18 residues. J gave up 4 bases and V 2 bases, and 13 bases lay outside the gene matches. The chain couples TRBV4-2 to TRBJ2-1; 8 bases match TRBD1. This TCR was sampled from a man aged 18 to 35 who received the YFV17D yellow fever vaccine. This specimen consisted of PBMCs, obtained roughly 20 days after the first yellow fever vaccination. Here the CDR3 reads CASSQIWRRDRTYNEQFF. As DNA, the CDR3 is TGTGCCAGCAGCCAAATATGGCGCCGGGACAGGACATACAATGAGCAGTTCTTC.